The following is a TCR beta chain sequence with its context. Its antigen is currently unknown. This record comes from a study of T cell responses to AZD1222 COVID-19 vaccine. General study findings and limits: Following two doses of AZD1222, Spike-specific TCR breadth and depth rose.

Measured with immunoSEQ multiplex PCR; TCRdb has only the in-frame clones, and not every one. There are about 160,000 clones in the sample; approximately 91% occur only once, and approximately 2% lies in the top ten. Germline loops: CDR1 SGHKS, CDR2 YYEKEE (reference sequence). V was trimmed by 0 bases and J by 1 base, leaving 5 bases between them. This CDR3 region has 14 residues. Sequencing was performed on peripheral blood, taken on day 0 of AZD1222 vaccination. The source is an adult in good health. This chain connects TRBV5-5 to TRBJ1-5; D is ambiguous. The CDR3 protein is CASSLGRSNQPQHF. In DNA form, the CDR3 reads TGTGCCAGCAGCTTGGGGCGGAGCAATCAGCCCCAGCATTTT.